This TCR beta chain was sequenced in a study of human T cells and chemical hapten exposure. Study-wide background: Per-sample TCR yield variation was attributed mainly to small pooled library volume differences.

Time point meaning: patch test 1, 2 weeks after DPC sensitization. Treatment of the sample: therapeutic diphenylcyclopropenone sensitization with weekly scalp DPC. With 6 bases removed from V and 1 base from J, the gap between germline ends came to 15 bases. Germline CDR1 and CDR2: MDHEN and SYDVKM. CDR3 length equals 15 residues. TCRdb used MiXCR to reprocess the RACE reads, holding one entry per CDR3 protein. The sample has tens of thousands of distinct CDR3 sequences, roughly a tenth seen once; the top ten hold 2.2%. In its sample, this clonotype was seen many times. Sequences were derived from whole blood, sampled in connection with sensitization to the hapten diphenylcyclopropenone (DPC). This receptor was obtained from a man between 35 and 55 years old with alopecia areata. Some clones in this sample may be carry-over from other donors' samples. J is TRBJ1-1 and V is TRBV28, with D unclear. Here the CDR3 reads CASSPILGWNTEAFF. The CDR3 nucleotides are TGTGCCAGCAGCCCCATTCTAGGATGGAACACTGAAGCTTTCTTT.